A single sample is the source of the 16 T cell receptor beta chains below, sequenced in a study of T cells in Graves' hyperthyroidism and ophthalmopathy. Authors of the study amplified TCR beta CDR3 regions from RNA transcripts. Using the HTBI primer set, a first-round RT-PCR was run on the TCR CDR3. TCRdb re-called the multiplex PCR reads through MiXCR, storing one row per CDR3 protein. Of fewer than 750,000 distinct CDR3 sequences in the sample, approximately 44% are singletons; the top ten hold roughly 8.2%. The specimen sequenced was peripheral blood or thyroid tissue (not recorded which). The source is a woman aged 18-29 years with Graves' hyperthyroidism.

The chain is built from TRBV20-1 and TRBJ1-1, with a tentative D call TRBD1 (6 bases). CDR3 length equals 13 residues. CDR1 is DFQATT and CDR2 is SNEGSKA in the germline V gene (reference sequence). Trimming shortened V by 4 bases and J by 10 bases, and 19 bases separated the two germline ends. The CDR3, as DNA: TGCAGTGCTAAGGGGGGAAACGGGAGTGGAGCTTTCTTT. Translating gives CSAKGGNGSGAFF.

This clonotype was detected once. The chain combines TRBV7-2 with TRBJ1-2; no firm D call. With 5 bases removed from V and 6 bases from J, the gap between germline ends came to 13 bases. Germline CDR1 and CDR2: SGHTA and FQGNSA. The CDR3 consists of 13 residues. CDR3 bases: TGTGCCAGCAGCCTATCGGACGGGAATGGCTACACCTTC. Its protein is CASSLSDGNGYTF.

The gene calls are TRBV5-5 and TRBJ1-1, with D perhaps TRBD1 (5 bases). Germline CDR1 is SGHKS and CDR2 is YYEKEE (reference sequence). The CDR3 has 18 residues. Trimming shortened V by 4 bases and J by 3 bases, and 25 bases separated the two germline ends. The CDR3 DNA sequence: TGTGCCAGCAGCCGACAGTCGAGGACGGCCCTTGCCTACACTGAAGCTTTCTTT. This codes for CASSRQSRTALAYTEAFF.

This clonotype was detected a few times. The chain uses TRBV10-3 and TRBJ2-7; tentatively, D is TRBD1 (6 bases). V was pared by 4 bases and J by 5 bases, with 18 bases between. The germline gives CDR1 ENHRY, CDR2 SYGVKD. The CDR3 spans 15 residues. This chain's CDR3 is CAISVQGSRANEQYF. DNA for the CDR3: TGTGCCATCAGTGTCCAGGGGAGCCGGGCGAACGAGCAGTACTTC.

This clonotype showed up just a few times. The chain is built from TRBV7-3 and TRBJ2-7, with a possible D match to TRBD1 (6 bases). This CDR3 is built from 12 residues. Trimming shortened V by 8 bases and J by 3 bases, and 11 bases separated the two germline ends. CDR1 and CDR2 (germline): SGHTA, FQGTGA. CDR3 protein: CASSWDIYEQYF. CDR3 DNA sequence: TGTGCCAGCTCATGGGACATCTACGAGCAGTACTTC.

Regarding this clonotype: In this CDR3 the conserved last residue, phenylalanine or tryptophan, is missing, so a read error is likely. Because the CDR3's place on the DNA is in doubt, the DNA is left out and the CDR3 is given as listed by TCRdb. V usage is TRBV7-6 and J usage is TRBJ1-3. The CDR3 is 8 residues long, counting both termini. CDR1 and CDR2 (germline): SGHVS, FNYEAQ. Here the CDR3 reads CASSRTGS.

The rearrangement uses TRBV2 and TRBJ2-7, with 10 positions matching TRBD2. Trimming removed 7 bases from V and 9 bases from J; junction bases left unmatched: 18. The CDR3 consists of 16 residues. Germline CDR1 is SNHLY and CDR2 is FYNNEI. The CDR3 sequence: CASTEGLAGDSWGQYF. As DNA, the CDR3 is TGTGCCAGCACCGAAGGGCTAGCGGGAGATTCATGGGGGCAGTACTTC.

In this sample, this clonotype turned up once. Compared with germline, one end of the junction differs, possibly owing to a read error. The chain combines TRBV20-1 with TRBJ2-7; 11 bases line up with TRBD2. CDR3 length equals 13 residues. Germline values: CDR1 DFQATT, CDR2 SNEGSKA (reference sequence). CDR3 sequence: CSASLLAGAEQYF. DNA of the CDR3: TGTAGTGCTAGCTTACTAGCGGGAGCCGAGCAGTACTTC.

Comments on this clonotype: The conserved phenylalanine or tryptophan is not found at the CDR3 terminus, so this likely reflects a read error. The limits of the CDR3 on the DNA are not certain, so only TCRdb's listed CDR3 is given. V is TRBV20-1 and J is TRBJ2-5; the DNA was not used to check the table's D call, TRBD1. Germline V gene lookup returns CDR1 DFQATT and CDR2 SNEGSKA (reference sequence). Termini included, the CDR3 measures 13 amino acids. The CDR3 loop is CSAREGTGAKCGT.

The V gene is TRBV25-1, the J gene TRBJ2-5, with D possibly matching TRBD2 (6 bases). Germline CDR1 MGHDK, CDR2 SYGVNS. CDR3 size: 13 residues. The germline V and J ends were trimmed by 6 bases and 4 bases, with 12 bases remaining between them. CDR3 amino acids: CASRAAGGETQYF. Here the CDR3 DNA reads TGTGCCAGCAGGGCAGCGGGTGGAGAGACCCAGTACTTC.

This clonotype was found many times. CDR3: CASSTLGAGNQPQHF. The DNA for the CDR3 is TGCGCCAGCAGTACACTGGGAGCGGGCAATCAGCCCCAGCATTTT. The genes are TRBV4-1 and TRBJ1-5; D is undetermined. Trimming left V 6 bases short and J 2 bases short, with 14 bases between. This CDR3 has 15 residues. Germline V gives CDR1 MGHRA, CDR2 YSYEKL.

The V and J genes are TRBV15 and TRBJ1-4; D perhaps matches TRBD1 (5 bases). This CDR3 is 17 amino acids long. V shed 4 bases and J shed 5 bases, with 20 bases lying between them. Germline loops: CDR1 LNHNV, CDR2 YYDKDF (reference sequence). CDR3 in amino acids: CATSKTGTSEANEKLFF. DNA of the CDR3: TGTGCCACCAGCAAAACCGGGACTAGCGAAGCGAATGAAAAACTGTTTTTT.

The rearrangement joins TRBV27 to TRBJ2-7; D is undetermined. Germline values: CDR1 MNHEY, CDR2 SMNVEV (reference sequence). The CDR3 has 15 residues. Trimming stripped 6 bases from V and 1 base from J, with 16 bases between. In DNA, the CDR3 is TGTGCCAGCAGCTTAGGACGGACCTATTCCTACGAGCAGTACTTC. This translates into CASSLGRTYSYEQYF.

DNA for the CDR3: TGTGCCAGCAGCGTTGGACAGGGGCAGGCCTACGAGCAGTACTTC. It specifies CASSVGQGQAYEQYF. This rearrangement joins TRBV9 to TRBJ2-7; TRBD1 aligns across 9 bases. This CDR3 has 15 residues. Germline V gene sequence: CDR1 SGDLS, CDR2 YYNGEE. V shed 2 bases, J shed 2 bases, and the junction held 5 bases outside the gene matches.

The chain combines TRBV2 with TRBJ2-7, with 7 bases matching TRBD1. CDR1 and CDR2 (germline): SNHLY, FYNNEI. After removal of 8 bases from V and 0 bases from J, the junction contained 10 bases not matched to a gene. The CDR3 is 15 amino acids. The CDR3 is CASSRPGQNSYEQYF. In nucleotides, the CDR3 is TGTGCCAGCTCGCGACCGGGACAGAACTCCTACGAGCAGTACTTC. Full variable domain (rest looked up from reference TRBV2 and TRBJ2-7): EPEVTQTPSHQVTQMGQEVILRCVPISNHLYFYWYRQILGQKVEFLVSFYNNEISEKSEIFDDQFSVERPDGSNFTLKIRSTKLEDSAMYFCASSRPGQNSYEQYFGPGTRLTVT.

This clonotype has just a few counts. The chain joins TRBV7-2 to TRBJ2-1; 9 bases match TRBD1. In germline, CDR1 is SGHTA, CDR2 FQGNSA. With V trimmed by 5 bases and J by 3 bases, 5 bases remained unmatched. This CDR3 contains 15 residues. The CDR3, as DNA: TGTGCCAGCAGCACGGACAGGGGCAGCTACAATGAGCAGTTCTTC. This gives the protein CASSTDRGSYNEQFF.